The following is a T cell receptor (beta chain) sequence with its context. Libraries were prepared by immunoSEQ multiplex PCR; TCRdb keeps only in-frame clonotypes and omits some of them. The sample shows hundreds of thousands of clones, around nine tenths of them seen only once. Germline V CDR1 and CDR2: SGDLS, YYNGEE. Trimming removed 0 bases from V and 3 bases from J; junction bases left unmatched: 4. The CDR3 is made up of 16 amino acids. The entry originates in a study of shared T cell receptors in the human thymus. This sample also appeared in a second study, on human thymus T cells. That work adds: The thymus tissue came from resections taken during corrective heart surgery. In thymic and blood repertoires alike, V and J usage looked biased. Related research described strongly overlapping thymic repertoires in unrelated people.

This receptor was taken from a boy under two years old with a congenital heart defect. The specimen was thymocytes. This sequence joins TRBV9 and TRBJ2-1; TRBD1 aligns across 9 bases. The CDR3 nucleotides are TGTGCCAGCAGCGTAGTACTGGGACAGGGCTACAATGAGCAGTTCTTC. Translated, it gives CASSVVLGQGYNEQFF. The full variable domain, in which reference TRBV9 and TRBJ2-1 provide the parts outside the CDR3, is DSGVTQTPKHLITATGQRVTLRCSPRSGDLSVYWYQQSLDQGLQFLIQYYNGEERAKGNILERFSAQQFPDLHSELNLSSLELGDSALYFCASSVVLGQGYNEQFFGPGTRLTVL.